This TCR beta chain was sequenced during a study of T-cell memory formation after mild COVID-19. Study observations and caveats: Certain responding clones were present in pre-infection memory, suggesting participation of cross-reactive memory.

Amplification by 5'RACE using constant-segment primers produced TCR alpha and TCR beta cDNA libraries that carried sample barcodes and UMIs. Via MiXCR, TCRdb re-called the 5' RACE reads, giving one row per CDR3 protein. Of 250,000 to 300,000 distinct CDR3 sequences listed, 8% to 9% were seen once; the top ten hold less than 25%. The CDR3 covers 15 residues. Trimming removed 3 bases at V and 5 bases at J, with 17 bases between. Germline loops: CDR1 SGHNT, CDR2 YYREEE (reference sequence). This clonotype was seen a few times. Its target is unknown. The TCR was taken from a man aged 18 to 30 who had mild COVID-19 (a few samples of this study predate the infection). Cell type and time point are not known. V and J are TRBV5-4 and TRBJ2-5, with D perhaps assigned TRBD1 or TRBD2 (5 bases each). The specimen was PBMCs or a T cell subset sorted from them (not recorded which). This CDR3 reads CASSSTGPVGETQYF. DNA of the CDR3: TGTGCCAGCAGCTCCACGGGACCCGTGGGTGAGACCCAGTACTTC.